This T cell receptor (beta chain) emerged from a study of T cell responses to AZD1222 COVID-19 vaccine. The CDR3 spans 12 residues. Trimming cost V 6 bases and J 4 bases, with 9 bases left between them. The repertoire was sequenced with immunoSEQ multiplex PCR; TCRdb's copy has only in-frame clones and lacks some. The sample has roughly 110,000 clones, about 87% seen once. The TCR sequence derives from an adult who received the AZD1222 COVID-19 vaccine. Sequenced here: peripheral blood, sampled 28 days after the second AZD1222 dose. This chain joins TRBV12-3 or TRBV12-4 and TRBJ1-2; D is undetermined. DNA of the CDR3: TGTGCCAGCAGCGAGTTGGGCTATGGCTACACCTTC. It specifies CASSELGYGYTF.